Each of the 7 T cell receptor beta chains below was sequenced from the same sample in a study of shared clonotypes between healthy human individuals. This table comes from immunoSEQ multiplex PCR, and its TCRdb copy is limited to in-frame clones, with some not included. The sample lists fewer than 650,000 clones, around 76% occurring once. Sequencing used PBMCs. Source of these receptors: a woman aged 35 to 49 in good health. Some clones in this sample may be carry-over from other donors' samples.

The chain joins TRBV5-4 to TRBJ2-7; D perhaps matches TRBD1 (5 bases). This CDR3 has 16 residues. CDR1 and CDR2 (germline): SGHNT, YYREEE (reference sequence). Trimming removed 0 bases from V and 0 bases from J, with 13 bases in between. The CDR3 nucleotides are TGTGCCAGCAGCTTGGGTTCGGCAGGGTACTCCTACGAGCAGTACTTC. Translating it yields CASSLGSAGYSYEQYF.

V is TRBV7-2 and J is TRBJ2-7; 8 bases agree with TRBD2. This CDR3 is 16 amino acids long. V was pared by 1 base and J by 4 bases, with 9 bases of the junction left unmatched. Germline assignment: CDR1 SGHTA and CDR2 FQGNSA. CDR3 in DNA: TGTGCCAGCAGCTTAGACAATTTAGCGGGATCTTACGAGCAGTACTTC. Translation: CASSLDNLAGSYEQYF.

This clone was observed a handful of times. The chain recombines TRBV7-3 with TRBJ2-1; D is possibly TRBD2 (5 bases). This CDR3 spans 15 amino acids. Germline CDR1 reads SGHTA; CDR2 reads FQGTGA. Trimming shortened V by 0 bases and J by 1 base, and 7 bases separated the two germline ends. CDR3 amino acids: CASSLTRDSYNEQFF. CDR3 DNA: TGTGCCAGCAGCTTAACGAGGGATTCCTACAATGAGCAGTTCTTC.

This clone was recorded a few times. The chain recombines TRBV5-1 with TRBJ1-4; no firm D call. Per the germline V gene, CDR1 is SGHRS and CDR2 is YFSETQ. Trimming left V 4 bases short and J 8 bases short, with 15 bases between. This CDR3 spans 14 amino acids. In nucleotides, the CDR3 is TGCGCCAGCAGCGCGGCAACCCGGCGGGAAAAACTGTTTTTT. Its translation is CASSAATRREKLFF.

The chain uses TRBV19 and TRBJ2-7; D gene unclear. V lost 2 bases and J lost 2, with 10 bases in between. The CDR3 contains 14 residues. Germline CDR1 reads LNHDA; CDR2 reads SQIVND (reference sequence). In DNA form, the CDR3 reads TGTGCCAGTAGTATACAAGGCAGGCCCTACGAGCAGTACTTC. Amino acid sequence: CASSIQGRPYEQYF.

The CDR3 spells CASSLGTDSSTDTQYF. CDR3 DNA: TGTGCCAGCAGCTTGGGGACAGACAGTAGCACAGATACGCAGTATTTT. The chain combines TRBV11-1 with TRBJ2-3; TRBD1 agrees at 7 bases. This CDR3 is 16 amino acids long. Germline trimming cut 3 bases from V and 0 bases from J; bases unmatched to any gene: 6. Germline V gene lookup returns CDR1 SGHAT and CDR2 FQDESV (reference sequence).

J is TRBJ2-1 and V is TRBV29-1, with a possible D match to TRBD1 (6 bases). CDR3 size: 16 residues. Germline CDR1 SQVTM, CDR2 ANQGSEA. V was cut by 0 bases and J by 0 bases, with 12 bases left in between. The CDR3 DNA follows: TGCAGCGTTGAAGATAGCTCGGACAGCTCCTACAATGAGCAGTTCTTC. Residues: CSVEDSSDSSYNEQFF.